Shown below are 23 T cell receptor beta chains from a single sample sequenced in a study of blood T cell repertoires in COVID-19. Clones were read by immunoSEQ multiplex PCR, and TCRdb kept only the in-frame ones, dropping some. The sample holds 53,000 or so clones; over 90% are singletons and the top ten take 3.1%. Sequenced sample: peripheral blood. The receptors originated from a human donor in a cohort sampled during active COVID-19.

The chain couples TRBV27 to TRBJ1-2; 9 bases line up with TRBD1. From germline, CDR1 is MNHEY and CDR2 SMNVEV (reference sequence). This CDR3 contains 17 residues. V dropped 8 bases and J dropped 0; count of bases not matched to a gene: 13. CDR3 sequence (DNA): TGTGCCAGCGCCATGAGACAGGGGGGGCTAGCTAACTATGGCTACACCTTC. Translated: CASAMRQGGLANYGYTF.

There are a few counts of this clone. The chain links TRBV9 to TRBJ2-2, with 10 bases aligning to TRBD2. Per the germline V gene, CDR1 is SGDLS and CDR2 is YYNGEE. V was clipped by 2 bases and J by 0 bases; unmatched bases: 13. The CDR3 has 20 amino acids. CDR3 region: CASSVVGTSALSANTGELFF. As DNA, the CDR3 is TGTGCCAGCAGCGTCGTAGGGACTAGCGCTCTAAGCGCGAACACCGGGGAGCTGTTTTTT.

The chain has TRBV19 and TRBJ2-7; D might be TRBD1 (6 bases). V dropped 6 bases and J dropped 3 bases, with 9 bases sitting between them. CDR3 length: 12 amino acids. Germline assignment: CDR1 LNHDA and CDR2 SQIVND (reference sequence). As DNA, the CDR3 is TGTGCCAGTAGGGACAGATACTACGAGCAGTACGTC. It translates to CASRDRYYEQYV.

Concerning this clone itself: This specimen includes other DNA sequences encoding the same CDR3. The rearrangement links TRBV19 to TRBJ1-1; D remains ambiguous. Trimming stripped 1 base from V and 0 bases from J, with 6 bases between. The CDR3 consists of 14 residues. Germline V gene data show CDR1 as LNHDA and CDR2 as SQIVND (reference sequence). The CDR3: CASSIGEVNTEAFF. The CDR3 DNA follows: TGTGCCAGTAGTATAGGAGAAGTGAACACTGAAGCTTTCTTT.

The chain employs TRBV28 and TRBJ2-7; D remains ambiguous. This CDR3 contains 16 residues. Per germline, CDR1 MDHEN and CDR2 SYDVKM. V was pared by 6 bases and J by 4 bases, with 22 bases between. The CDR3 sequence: CASSPPGHYPSYEQYF. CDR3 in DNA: TGTGCCAGCAGCCCACCCGGTCACTACCCAAGTTACGAGCAGTACTTC.

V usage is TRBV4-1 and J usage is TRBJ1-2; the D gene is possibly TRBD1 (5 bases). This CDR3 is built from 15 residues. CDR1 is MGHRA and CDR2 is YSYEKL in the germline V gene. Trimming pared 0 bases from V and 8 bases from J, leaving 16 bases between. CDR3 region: CASSQDDRNGIGYTF. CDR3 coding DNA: TGCGCCAGCAGCCAAGACGACAGAAACGGTATCGGCTACACCTTC.

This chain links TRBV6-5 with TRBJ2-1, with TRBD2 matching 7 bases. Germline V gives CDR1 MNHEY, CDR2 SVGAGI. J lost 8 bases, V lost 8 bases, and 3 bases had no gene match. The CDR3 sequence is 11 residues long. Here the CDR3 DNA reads TGTGCCAGCGGCGCGGGAGATGAGCAGTTCTTC. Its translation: CASGAGDEQFF.

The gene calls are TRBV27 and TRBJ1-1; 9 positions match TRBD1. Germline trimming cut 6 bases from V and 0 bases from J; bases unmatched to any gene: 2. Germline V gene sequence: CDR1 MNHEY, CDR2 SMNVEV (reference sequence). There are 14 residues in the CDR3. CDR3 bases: TGTGCCAGCAGATACAGGGGGCTGAACACTGAAGCTTTCTTT. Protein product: CASRYRGLNTEAFF.

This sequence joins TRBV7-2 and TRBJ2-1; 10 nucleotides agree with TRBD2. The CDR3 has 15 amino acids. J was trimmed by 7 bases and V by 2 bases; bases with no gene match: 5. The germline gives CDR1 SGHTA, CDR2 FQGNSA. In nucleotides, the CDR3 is TGTGCCAGCAGCTTATTAGCGGGGGGTGGGAATGAGCAGTTCTTC. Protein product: CASSLLAGGGNEQFF.

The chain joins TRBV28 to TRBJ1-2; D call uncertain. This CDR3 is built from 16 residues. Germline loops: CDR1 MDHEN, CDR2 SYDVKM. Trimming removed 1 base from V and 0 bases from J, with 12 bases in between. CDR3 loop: CASSLSPSGSNYGYTF. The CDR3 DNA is TGTGCCAGCAGTTTATCACCCTCGGGGTCTAACTATGGCTACACCTTC.

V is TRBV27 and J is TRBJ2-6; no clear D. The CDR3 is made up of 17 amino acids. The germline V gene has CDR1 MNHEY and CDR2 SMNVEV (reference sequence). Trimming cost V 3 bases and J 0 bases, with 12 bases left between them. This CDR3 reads CASSLVHRSSGANVLTF. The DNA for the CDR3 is TGTGCCAGCAGTTTGGTTCACCGGAGCTCTGGGGCCAACGTCCTGACTTTC. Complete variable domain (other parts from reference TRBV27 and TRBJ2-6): EAQVTQNPRYLITVTGKKLTVTCSQNMNHEYMSWYRQDPGLGLRQIYYSMNVEVTDKGDVPEGYKVSRKEKRNFPLILESPSPNQTSLYFCASSLVHRSSGANVLTFGAGSRLTVL.

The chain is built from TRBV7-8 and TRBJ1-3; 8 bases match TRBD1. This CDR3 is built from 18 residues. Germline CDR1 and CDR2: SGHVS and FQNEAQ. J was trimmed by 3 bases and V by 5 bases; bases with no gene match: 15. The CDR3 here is CASSLHPRGQGYGNTIYF. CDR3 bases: TGTGCCAGCAGCCTCCACCCAAGAGGACAGGGCTATGGAAACACCATATATTTT.

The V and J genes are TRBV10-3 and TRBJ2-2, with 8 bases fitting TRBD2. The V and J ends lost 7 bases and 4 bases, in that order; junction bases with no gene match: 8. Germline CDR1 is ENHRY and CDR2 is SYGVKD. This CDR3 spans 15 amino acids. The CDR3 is CAINTGGAVTGELFF. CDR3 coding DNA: TGTGCCATCAACACCGGGGGGGCGGTCACCGGGGAGCTGTTTTTT.

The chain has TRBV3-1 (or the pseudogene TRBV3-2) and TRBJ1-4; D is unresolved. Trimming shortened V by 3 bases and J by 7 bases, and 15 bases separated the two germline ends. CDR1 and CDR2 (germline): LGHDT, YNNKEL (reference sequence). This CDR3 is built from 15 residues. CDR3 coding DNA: TGTGCCAGCAGCCACGGGCCTACACGGGGTGAAAAACTGTTTTTT. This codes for CASSHGPTRGEKLFF.

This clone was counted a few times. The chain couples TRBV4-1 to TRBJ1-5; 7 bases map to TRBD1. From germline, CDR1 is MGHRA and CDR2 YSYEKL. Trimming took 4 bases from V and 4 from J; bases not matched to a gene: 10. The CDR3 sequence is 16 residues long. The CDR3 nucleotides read TGCGCCAGCAGCCGCTATCAGGGGGAAGCTAATCAGCCCCAGCATTTT. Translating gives CASSRYQGEANQPQHF.

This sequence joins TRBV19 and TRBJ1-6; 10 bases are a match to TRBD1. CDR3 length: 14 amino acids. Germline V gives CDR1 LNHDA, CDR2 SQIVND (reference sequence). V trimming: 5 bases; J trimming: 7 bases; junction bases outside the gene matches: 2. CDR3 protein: CASSSDRGNSPLHF. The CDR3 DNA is TGTGCCAGTAGTTCGGACAGGGGGAATTCACCCCTCCACTTT.

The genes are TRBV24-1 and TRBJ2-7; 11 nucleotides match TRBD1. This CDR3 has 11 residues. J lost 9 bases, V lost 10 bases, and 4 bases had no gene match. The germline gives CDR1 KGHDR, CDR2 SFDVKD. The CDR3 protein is CATGQGGRQYF. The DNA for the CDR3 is TGTGCCACGGGACAGGGGGGGAGGCAGTACTTC.

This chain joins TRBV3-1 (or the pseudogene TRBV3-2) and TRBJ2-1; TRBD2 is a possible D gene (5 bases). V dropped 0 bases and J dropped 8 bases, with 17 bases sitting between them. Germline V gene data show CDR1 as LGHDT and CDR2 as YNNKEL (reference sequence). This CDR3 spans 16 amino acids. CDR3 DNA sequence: TGTGCCAGCAGCCAAGATAGAGGGCAGCTCGGACATGAGCAGTTCTTC. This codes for CASSQDRGQLGHEQFF.

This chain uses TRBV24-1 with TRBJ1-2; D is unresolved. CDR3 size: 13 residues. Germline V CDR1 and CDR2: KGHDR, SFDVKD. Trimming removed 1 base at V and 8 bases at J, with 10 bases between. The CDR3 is CATSDFTGVGYTF. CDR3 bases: TGTGCCACCAGTGATTTTACCGGGGTCGGCTACACCTTC.

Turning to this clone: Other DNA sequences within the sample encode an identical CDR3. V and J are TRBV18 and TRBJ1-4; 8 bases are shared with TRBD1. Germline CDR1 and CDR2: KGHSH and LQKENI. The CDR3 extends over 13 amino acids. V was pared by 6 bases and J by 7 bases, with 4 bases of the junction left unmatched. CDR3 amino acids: CASSGTGGEKLFF. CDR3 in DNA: TGTGCCAGCTCCGGGACAGGCGGTGAAAAACTGTTTTTT. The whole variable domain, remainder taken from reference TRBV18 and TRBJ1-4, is NAGVMQNPRHLVRRRGQEARLRCSPMKGHSHVYWYRQLPEEGLKFMVYLQKENIIDESGMPKERFSAEFPKEGPSILRIQQVVRGDSAAYFCASSGTGGEKLFFGSGTQLSVL.

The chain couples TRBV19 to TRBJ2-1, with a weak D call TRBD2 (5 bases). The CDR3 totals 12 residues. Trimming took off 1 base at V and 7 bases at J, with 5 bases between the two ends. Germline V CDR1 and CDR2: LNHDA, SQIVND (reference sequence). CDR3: CASSIAGNEQFF. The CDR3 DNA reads TGTGCCAGTAGTATAGCGGGGAATGAGCAGTTCTTC.

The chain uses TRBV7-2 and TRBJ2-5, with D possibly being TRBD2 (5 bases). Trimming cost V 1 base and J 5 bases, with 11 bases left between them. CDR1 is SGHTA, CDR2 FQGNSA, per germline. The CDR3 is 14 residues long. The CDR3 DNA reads TGTGCCAGCAGCTTAGTCGGGGAGCGCGAGACCCAGTACTTC. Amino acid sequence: CASSLVGERETQYF.

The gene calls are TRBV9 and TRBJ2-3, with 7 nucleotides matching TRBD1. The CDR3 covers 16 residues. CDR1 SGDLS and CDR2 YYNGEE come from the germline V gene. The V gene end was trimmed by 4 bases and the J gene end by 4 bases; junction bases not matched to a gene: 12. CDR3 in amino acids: CASSFAKGQTSDTQYF. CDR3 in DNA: TGTGCCAGCAGCTTCGCTAAGGGACAGACTTCAGATACGCAGTATTTT.